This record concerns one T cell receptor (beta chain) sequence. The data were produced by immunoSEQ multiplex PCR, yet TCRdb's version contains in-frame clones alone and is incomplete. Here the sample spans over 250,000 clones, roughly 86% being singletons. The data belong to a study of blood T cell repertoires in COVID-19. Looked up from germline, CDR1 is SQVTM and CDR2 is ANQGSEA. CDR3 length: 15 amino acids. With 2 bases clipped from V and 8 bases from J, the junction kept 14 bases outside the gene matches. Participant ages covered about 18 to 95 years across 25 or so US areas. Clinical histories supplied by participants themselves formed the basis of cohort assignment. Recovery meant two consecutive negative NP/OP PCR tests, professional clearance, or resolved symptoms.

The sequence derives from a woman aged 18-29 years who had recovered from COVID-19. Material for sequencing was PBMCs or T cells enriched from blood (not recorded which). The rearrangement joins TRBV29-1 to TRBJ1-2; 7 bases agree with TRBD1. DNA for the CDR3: TGCAGCGTTGAAATTGGGCAGGGGGAATTTTACGGCTACACCTTC. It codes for CSVEIGQGEFYGYTF.